These T cell receptor beta chains were read from a single sample in a study of cytomegalovirus exposure and HLA in healthy donors. Clones were sequenced by immunoSEQ multiplex PCR, and TCRdb holds only the in-frame ones, with some missing. The data contain over 150,000 clones, roughly 80% of them singletons. The sample consisted of PBMCs. The source of these receptors is a woman in her fifties or sixties in good health and CMV-seropositive. CDR3s include the opening cysteine and the closing phenylalanine or tryptophan. Each record gives: CDR3 DNA, CDR3 protein, J gene, clone size, D gene, V gene. The D gene is left open where the match is weak. Only part of the rows carry a size: once, few, many, or a class if the clone is expanded.

DNA: TGTGCCAGCAGTTCCGGGACACGTACAACGTACGGTAATATCTACGAGCAGTACTTC; CDR3: CASSSGTRTTYGNIYEQYF; J: TRBJ2-7; size: -; D: -; V: TRBV28
DNA: TGTGCCAGCAGTCCCGCTCTGACAGAATATAGCAATCAGCCCCAGCATTTT; CDR3: CASSPALTEYSNQPQHF; J: TRBJ1-5; size: -; D: -; V: TRBV27
DNA: TGTGCCAGCAGCTTAGACGGGACTAGCGGGGATACGCAGTATTTT; CDR3: CASSLDGTSGDTQYF; J: TRBJ2-3; size: -; D: TRBD2; V: TRBV11-2
DNA: TGTGCCAGCAGCTTAGTTGAGGGCCGCGAGCAGTACTTC; CDR3: CASSLVEGREQYF; J: TRBJ2-7; size: few; D: -; V: TRBV7-9
DNA: TGTGCCAGCAGCTTCTATCAGGGTAAAGAAGGGCGCTACGAGCAGTACTTC; CDR3: CASSFYQGKEGRYEQYF; J: TRBJ2-7; size: -; D: -; V: TRBV5-6
DNA: TGCGCCAGCAGCCAAGAAGCTAGCCTCTGGACCAAAAACATTCAGTACTTC; CDR3: CASSQEASLWTKNIQYF; J: TRBJ2-4; size: -; D: -; V: TRBV4-1
DNA: TGCGCCAGCAGTGAGCCTGGCAGGGCAGATACGCAGTATTTT; CDR3: CASSEPGRADTQYF; J: TRBJ2-3; size: -; D: -; V: TRBV10-1
DNA: TGTGCCAGTAGTATTGGAGTGGGGGGGACGAGCACAGATACGCAGTATTTT; CDR3: CASSIGVGGTSTDTQYF; J: TRBJ2-3; size: -; D: TRBD2; V: TRBV19
DNA: TGTGCCAGCAGTGTGGCTGGGCGAGCAGATACGCAGTATTTT; CDR3: CASSVAGRADTQYF; J: TRBJ2-3; size: -; D: -; V: TRBV11-1
DNA: TGTGCCAGCAATAAGGGGGGGCTTGGCGGGGAGCTGTTTTTT; CDR3: CASNKGGLGGELFF; J: TRBJ2-2; size: -; D: -; V: TRBV28
DNA: TGCAGTCCGAGCACAGATACGCAGTATTTT; CDR3: CSPSTDTQYF; J: TRBJ2-3; size: -; D: -; V: TRBV20-1
DNA: TGTGCCAGCAGCGGGGCCAGGGGGGAGACCCAGTACTTC; CDR3: CASSGARGETQYF; J: TRBJ2-5; size: -; D: TRBD1; V: TRBV7-2
DNA: TGTGCCAGCAAAACGGCGGAAGCCCCTTACAATGAGCAGTTCTTC; CDR3: CASKTAEAPYNEQFF; J: TRBJ2-1; size: -; D: -; V: TRBV25-1
DNA: TGTACCAGCAGCTTGTCGGGGGATTTAGAAGCTTTCTTT; CDR3: CTSSLSGDLEAFF; J: TRBJ1-1; size: -; D: -; V: TRBV7-9
DNA: TGCAGCGCCGTCAGGGATACTGAAGCTTTCTTT; CDR3: CSAVRDTEAFF; J: TRBJ1-1; size: -; D: -; V: TRBV29-1
DNA: TGCGCCAGCAGCCATACCTCGGGACAGCCTAATGAAAAACTGTTTTTT; CDR3: CASSHTSGQPNEKLFF; J: TRBJ1-4; size: -; D: TRBD1; V: TRBV4-1
DNA: TGTGCCAGCATCCCGGCCCGAGGGGGCGTCCCCTATGGCTACACCTTC; CDR3: CASIPARGGVPYGYTF; J: TRBJ1-2; size: -; D: TRBD1; V: TRBV28
DNA: TGCGCCAGCAGCTTGGCCCGGTCTGACAGTCAGTACTTC; CDR3: CASSLARSDSQYF; J: TRBJ2-4; size: -; D: -; V: TRBV5-1
DNA: TGTGCCAGCAGCCCGAAAACCGGGACAGAAAATGAAAAACTGTTTTTT; CDR3: CASSPKTGTENEKLFF; J: TRBJ1-4; size: -; D: TRBD1; V: TRBV5-6
DNA: TGTGCCAGCAGCTTGGACATAGCTGGAAACACCATATATTTT; CDR3: CASSLDIAGNTIYF; J: TRBJ1-3; size: -; D: -; V: TRBV7-8
DNA: TGTGCCAGCTCGCGGGGTAGGGGGCCTTCCTACGAGCAGTACTTC; CDR3: CASSRGRGPSYEQYF; J: TRBJ2-7; size: -; D: -; V: TRBV7-8
DNA: TGTGCCAGCTCACCAATAGCGGAAGGGAGTTACAATGAGCAGTTCTTC; CDR3: CASSPIAEGSYNEQFF; J: TRBJ2-1; size: few; D: -; V: TRBV18
DNA: TGTGCCAGCAGCGTAACTAGCGGGATTCTCAATGAGCAGTTCTTC; CDR3: CASSVTSGILNEQFF; J: TRBJ2-1; size: -; D: TRBD2; V: TRBV6-1
DNA: TGTGCCACCAGCAGGGACAGGAAAAGAAATTCACCCCTCCACTTT; CDR3: CATSRDRKRNSPLHF; J: TRBJ1-6; size: -; D: TRBD1; V: TRBV15
DNA: TGTGCCAGCAGCTTGCTTGGGGTAGCGGCACAAGAGACCCAGTACTTC; CDR3: CASSLLGVAAQETQYF; J: TRBJ2-5; size: -; D: -; V: TRBV5-6
DNA: TGCGCCAGCAGCTTGGGTCCGGGACAGGGAACCTACGAGCAGTACTTC; CDR3: CASSLGPGQGTYEQYF; J: TRBJ2-7; size: -; D: TRBD1; V: TRBV5-1